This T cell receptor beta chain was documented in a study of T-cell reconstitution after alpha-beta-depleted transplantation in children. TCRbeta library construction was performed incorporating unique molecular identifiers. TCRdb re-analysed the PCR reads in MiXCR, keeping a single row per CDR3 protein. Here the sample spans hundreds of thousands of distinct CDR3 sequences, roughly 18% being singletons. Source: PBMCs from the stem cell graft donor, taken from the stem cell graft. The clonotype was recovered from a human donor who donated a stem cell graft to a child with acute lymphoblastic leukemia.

The CDR3 bases are TGTGCCAGCAGTCCCGAATACAATGAGCAGTTCTTC. Its translation is CASSPEYNEQFF. The chain links TRBV28 to TRBJ2-1, with no clear D. CDR1 MDHEN and CDR2 SYDVKM come from the germline V gene. V was trimmed by 5 bases and J by 4 bases, leaving 6 bases between them. There are 12 residues in the CDR3.